These 22 T cell receptor beta chains were all obtained from the same sample, sequenced in a study of blood T cells in healthy people across ages. It was with a sample-barcoded 5' primer and a J-beta primer mix that a second PCR of about 6 to 12 cycles was run. TCRdb re-called the 5' RACE reads through MiXCR, storing one row per CDR3 protein. The sample lists roughly 800,000 distinct CDR3 sequences, roughly 64% seen once, with about 20% in the top ten. Material: blood. The source of these receptors is a man aged 25-40 years in good health.

V and J are TRBV20-1 and TRBJ1-6, with D maybe TRBD1 (5 bases). CDR1 is DFQATT, CDR2 SNEGSKA, per germline (reference sequence). V lost 0 bases, J lost 4 bases, and 13 bases lay in between. This CDR3 region has 16 residues. CDR3 loop: CSARDGQGIYNSPLHF. In DNA, the CDR3 is TGCAGTGCTAGAGATGGGCAGGGAATTTATAATTCACCCCTCCACTTT.

The table lists this clonotype with a few counts. The V gene is TRBV7-9, the J gene TRBJ2-5; no clear D gene. The J call is uncertain, as TRBJ2-7 better fits the DNA end. The CDR3 extends over 12 amino acids. Germline V gene sequence: CDR1 SEHNR, CDR2 FQNEAQ (reference sequence). This CDR3 is CASSSVPFEQYF. CDR3 nucleotides: TGTGCCAGCAGCTCCGTCCCCTTCGAGCAGTACTTC.

The rearrangement uses TRBV5-1 and TRBJ1-1, with TRBD1 as a possible D gene (6 bases). The CDR3 extends over 12 amino acids. V lost 2 bases and J lost 6, with 8 bases in between. CDR1 is SGHRS, CDR2 YFSETQ, per germline. CDR3 protein: CASSFDRSEAFF. CDR3 in DNA: TGCGCCAGCAGCTTCGACAGGTCTGAAGCTTTCTTT.

The chain joins TRBV6-5 to TRBJ2-1; 7 bases match TRBD2. J lost 4 bases, V lost 5 bases, and 11 bases had no gene match. Looked up from germline, CDR1 is MNHEY and CDR2 is SVGAGI. CDR3 size: 16 residues. This chain's CDR3 is CASSPLRLAEYNEQFF. The CDR3 DNA reads TGTGCCAGCAGTCCCCTCCGACTAGCAGAATACAATGAGCAGTTCTTC.

The V gene is TRBV11-2, the J gene TRBJ2-3, with TRBD2 matching 7 bases. V lost 4 bases, J lost 0 bases, and 10 bases stayed unmatched. Germline V gene data show CDR1 as SGHAT and CDR2 as FQNNGV. CDR3 size: 17 residues. The CDR3 DNA is TGTGCCAGCAGCTCACCGTTTCTAGCGGCTAGCACAGATACGCAGTATTTT. It codes for CASSSPFLAASTDTQYF.

This clonotype appeared once. The chain is built from TRBV14 and TRBJ2-7; tentative D call: TRBD1 (6 bases). V lost 1 base, J lost 1 base, and 14 bases lay in between. The CDR3 is 16 amino acids. Germline assignment: CDR1 SGHDN and CDR2 FVKESK. The CDR3 nucleotides read TGTGCCAGCAGCCAAGGGATGGACAGAATTTCCTACGAGCAGTACTTC. It yields the protein CASSQGMDRISYEQYF.

The V and J genes are TRBV20-1 and TRBJ2-5, with D hard to call. The J call may be faulty, since TRBJ2-1 better matches the DNA end. The CDR3 runs 14 residues. Germline assignment: CDR1 DFQATT and CDR2 SNEGSKA (reference sequence). The CDR3 spells CSARGVAIQETQFF. CDR3 DNA sequence: TGCAGTGCTAGAGGAGTGGCTATCCAAGAGACCCAGTTCTTC.

The chain combines TRBV27 with TRBJ2-3; no clear D gene. V was pared by 7 bases and J by 0 bases, with 8 bases between. Germline V gene data show CDR1 as MNHEY and CDR2 as SMNVEV (reference sequence). The CDR3 loop spans 13 amino acids. CDR3 coding DNA: TGTGCCAGCACTCCGTTGAGCACAGATACGCAGTATTTT. Its translation is CASTPLSTDTQYF.

The chain's CDR3 is CAINQIRLAGASYNEQFF. In nucleotides, the CDR3 is TGTGCCATAAACCAGATTCGACTAGCGGGGGCCTCCTACAATGAGCAGTTCTTC. J is TRBJ2-1 and V is TRBV10-3; TRBD2 matches 12 bases. V lost 9 bases to trimming and J lost 0 bases; unmatched junction nucleotides: 12. CDR3 length equals 18 residues. Per the germline V gene, CDR1 is ENHRY and CDR2 is SYGVKD.

The rearrangement links TRBV7-2 to TRBJ1-4; 10 nucleotides align to TRBD1. The CDR3 consists of 19 residues. Trimming removed 1 base from V and 6 bases from J; junction bases left unmatched: 14. Germline V lookup: CDR1 SGHTA, CDR2 FQGNSA. DNA for the CDR3: TGTGCCAGCAGCTTAGTTAAGGGGACAGGGGAATTTGCCGATGAAAAACTGTTTTTT. Translated: CASSLVKGTGEFADEKLFF.

The chain combines TRBV29-1 with TRBJ1-4; a possible D gene is TRBD1 (6 bases). V lost 3 bases and J 5 bases, leaving 13 bases between the germline ends. The germline gives CDR1 SQVTM, CDR2 ANQGSEA. The CDR3 has 14 amino acids. The CDR3 protein is CSVDTTGLNEKLFF. As DNA, the CDR3 is TGCAGCGTTGATACGACAGGACTGAATGAAAAACTGTTTTTT. Using reference TRBV29-1 and TRBJ1-4 for the parts outside the CDR3, the full variable domain is SAVISQKPSRDICQRGTSLTIQCQVDSQVTMMFWYRQQPGQSLTLIATANQGSEATYESGFVIDKFPISRPNLTFSTLTVSNMSPEDSSIYLCSVDTTGLNEKLFFGSGTQLSVL.

The sample holds a few counts of this clonotype. The chain recombines TRBV12-3 or TRBV12-4 with TRBJ2-3; 7 nucleotides agree with TRBD1. Trimming took 3 bases from V and 6 from J; bases not matched to a gene: 6. This CDR3 contains 14 residues. The CDR3 loop is CASSFPRGTDTQYF. CDR3 DNA sequence: TGTGCCAGCAGTTTCCCCAGGGGGACGGATACGCAGTATTTT.

This clonotype was counted a few times. This chain joins TRBV27 and TRBJ2-4; D is unclear. The germline CDR1 and CDR2 sequences are MNHEY and SMNVEV (reference sequence). The CDR3 covers 14 residues. The V end lost 3 bases, the J end lost 0 bases, and 6 bases lay between the germline ends. The CDR3: CASSFTLAKNIQYF. CDR3 bases: TGTGCCAGCAGTTTCACACTAGCCAAAAACATTCAGTACTTC.

The rearrangement uses TRBV29-1 and TRBJ2-3; D is unresolved. V lost 4 bases and J 2 bases, leaving 13 bases between the germline ends. The CDR3 loop spans 14 amino acids. CDR1 and CDR2 (germline): SQVTM, ANQGSEA. The CDR3, as DNA: TGCAGCGTTGCTAGTGCCACTCCCACAGATACGCAGTATTTT. As protein: CSVASATPTDTQYF.

The V and J genes are TRBV20-1 and TRBJ1-2, with 9 bases aligning to TRBD1. V trimming: 3 bases; J trimming: 2 bases; junction bases outside the gene matches: 7. CDR3 length: 15 residues. Germline V gene data show CDR1 as DFQATT and CDR2 as SNEGSKA (reference sequence). Here the CDR3 DNA reads TGCAGTGCTAGTAGGGGACAGGGAGGGAACTATGGCTACACCTTC. Translating gives CSASRGQGGNYGYTF.

The table lists this clonotype with a few counts. The V gene is TRBV7-2, the J gene TRBJ2-3; D gene unclear. The V and J ends lost 6 bases and 1 base respectively, with 20 bases between them. Per the germline V gene, CDR1 is SGHTA and CDR2 is FQGNSA. The CDR3 length is 17 residues. The CDR3 reads CASRAELVSSRTDTQYF. The CDR3 DNA reads as TGTGCCAGCAGAGCAGAATTGGTTAGTTCTCGCACAGATACGCAGTATTTT.

The chain has TRBV12-3 or TRBV12-4 and TRBJ2-3; 7 bases align to TRBD1. Germline trimming cut 5 bases from V and 2 bases from J; bases unmatched to any gene: 4. This CDR3 has 14 amino acids. The CDR3 is CASSNRGPTDTQYF. CDR3 DNA: TGTGCCAGCAGTAACAGGGGACCCACAGATACGCAGTATTTT.

The CDR3 reads CASSQDPPGLADREQYF. The CDR3 bases are TGCGCCAGCAGCCAAGATCCCCCGGGACTAGCGGATCGCGAGCAGTACTTC. V and J are TRBV4-3 and TRBJ2-4, with TRBD2 matching 11 bases. The end of the DNA aligns better with TRBJ2-7, so the J call may be wrong. The CDR3 totals 17 residues. The germline gives CDR1 LGHNA, CDR2 YSLEER.

Note on this clonotype: The junction departs from the called germline gene at one end, perhaps through a read error. V is TRBV13 and J is TRBJ2-5, with D possibly being TRBD2 (5 bases). Looked up from germline, CDR1 is PRHDT and CDR2 is FYEKMQ (reference sequence). The CDR3 contains 14 residues. The CDR3 protein is CASSPDAGGEAQYF. The CDR3 region has the DNA TGTGCCAGCAGCCCAGATGCGGGTGGAGAGGCCCAGTACTTC.

This sequence joins TRBV7-2 and TRBJ2-3; TRBD2 matches at 9 bases. Looked up from germline, CDR1 is SGHTA and CDR2 is FQGNSA. V dropped 1 base and J dropped 6; count of bases not matched to a gene: 14. The CDR3 is made up of 18 amino acids. The CDR3 DNA follows: TGTGCCAGCAGCTTAGTTGGACTAGCGTTACGGGGGAGGGATACGCAGTATTTT. Translating it yields CASSLVGLALRGRDTQYF.

The chain joins TRBV2 to TRBJ2-3; 9 bases map to TRBD2. CDR3 length: 16 amino acids. CDR1 is SNHLY, CDR2 FYNNEI, per germline. V shed 3 bases, J shed 1 base, and the junction held 5 bases outside the gene matches. CDR3 sequence reads: CASSDSRLAGTDTQYF. CDR3 nucleotides: TGTGCCAGCAGTGATTCTCGACTAGCGGGCACAGATACGCAGTATTTT.

The rearrangement links TRBV5-1 to TRBJ2-1, with 7 bases that match TRBD2. The V segment lost 4 bases and the J segment 3 bases; nucleotides outside the gene matches: 4. Germline V gives CDR1 SGHRS, CDR2 YFSETQ. This CDR3 is built from 14 residues. This CDR3 is CASSHGLVYNEQFF. The CDR3 bases are TGCGCCAGCAGCCACGGACTAGTCTACAATGAGCAGTTCTTC.